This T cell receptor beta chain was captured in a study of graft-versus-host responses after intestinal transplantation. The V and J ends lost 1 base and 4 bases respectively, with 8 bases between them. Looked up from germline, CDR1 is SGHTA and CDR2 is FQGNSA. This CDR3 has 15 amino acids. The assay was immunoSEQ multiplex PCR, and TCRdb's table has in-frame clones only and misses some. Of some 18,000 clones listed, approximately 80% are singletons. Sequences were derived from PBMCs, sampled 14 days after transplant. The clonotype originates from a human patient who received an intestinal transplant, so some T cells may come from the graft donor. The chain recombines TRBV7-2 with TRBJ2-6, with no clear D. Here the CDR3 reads CASSLGSAGANVLTF. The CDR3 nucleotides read TGTGCCAGCAGCTTAGGATCTGCCGGGGCCAACGTCCTGACTTTC.